This T cell receptor (beta chain) was observed in a study of blood T cell repertoires in COVID-19. The overall study: Nucleic acid was either cDNA or gDNA, and it came from T cells, B-cell-depleted T cells, or PBMCs.

Using immunoSEQ multiplex PCR, the repertoire was profiled, and TCRdb retains in-frame clones only, with some absent. The repertoire has hundreds of thousands of clones, over 80% of them found once; the top ten carry about 2.5%. Cohorts were based on clinical histories the participants reported. Sample: PBMCs or T cells enriched from blood (not recorded which). This TCR came from a woman aged 30 to 39 with acute COVID-19.

CDR3 sequence: CAWSEGAGGYNEQFF. The CDR3 DNA follows: TGTGCCTGGAGTGAAGGAGCGGGGGGATACAATGAGCAGTTCTTC. The chain joins TRBV30 to TRBJ2-1, with 9 bases matching TRBD2. The CDR3 spans 15 residues. From germline, CDR1 is GTSNPN and CDR2 SVGIG (reference sequence). With V trimmed by 1 base and J by 4 bases, 5 bases remained unmatched.